A single sample gave rise to the 10 T cell receptor beta chains below, sequenced in a study of cytomegalovirus exposure and HLA in healthy donors. PCR employed 60 Vbeta and 13 Jbeta primers. TCRdb's table, derived via immunoSEQ multiplex PCR, lists solely in-frame clones and lacks some. The sample records 150,000 to 180,000 clones, roughly 80% being singletons. Sequenced sample: PBMCs. All receptors derive from a man aged 30 to 45 in good health and CMV-seropositive.

Turning to this clone: The sample contains more than one DNA sequence encoding this CDR3. This sequence joins TRBV28 and TRBJ1-3, with D unclear. This CDR3 contains 14 residues. Trimming left V 3 bases short and J 0 bases short, with 6 bases between. Germline CDR1 is MDHEN and CDR2 is SYDVKM. This CDR3 is CASSFPSSGNTIYF. DNA of the CDR3: TGTGCCAGCAGTTTCCCGAGCTCTGGAAACACCATATATTTT. Full variable domain (missing parts from reference TRBV28 and TRBJ1-3): DVKVTQSSRYLVKRTGEKVFLECVQDMDHENMFWYRQDPGLGLRLIYFSYDVKMKEKGDIPEGYSVSREKKERFSLILESASTNQTSMYLCASSFPSSGNTIYFGEGSWLTVV.

This clone was counted between two and nine times. The V call is TRBV6-4, the J call TRBJ1-1, with D unresolved. The ends were cut back, 5 bases at V and 4 bases at J, with 8 bases in the middle. Germline assignment: CDR1 MRHNA and CDR2 SNTAGT. This CDR3 is 12 amino acids long. The CDR3 sequence is CASSFEVTEAFF. As DNA, the CDR3 is TGTGCCAGCAGTTTTGAGGTCACTGAAGCTTTCTTT.

The CDR3 protein is CASSLSVVEGAEAFF. The CDR3 nucleotides read TGTGCCAGCAGTTTATCGGTGGTTGAGGGGGCGGAAGCTTTCTTT. This sequence joins TRBV27 and TRBJ1-1; the match to TRBD1 covers 7 bases. CDR3 length equals 15 residues. Trimming took 0 bases from V and 8 from J; bases not matched to a gene: 9. Germline loops: CDR1 MNHEY, CDR2 SMNVEV (reference sequence).

J is TRBJ1-5 and V is TRBV6-5; D is perhaps TRBD1 (5 bases). V lost 5 bases, J lost 16 bases, and 21 bases lay in between. The CDR3 totals 13 residues. Germline values: CDR1 MNHEY, CDR2 SVGAGI. The DNA of the CDR3 is TGTGCCAGCAGTGAAGCCCCGAGGCAGGGTATCCATTTT. Translation gives CASSEAPRQGIHF.

The CDR3 DNA is TGTGCCAGCAGCCCCAACCCCGGGGCGAGCGGGAGCTCCTACGAGCAGTACTTC. Translation gives CASSPNPGASGSSYEQYF. The V gene is TRBV9, the J gene TRBJ2-5; 8 positions agree with TRBD2. Gene TRBJ2-7 matches the end of the DNA better, so the J call may be wrong. The germline CDR1 and CDR2 sequences are SGDLS and YYNGEE. The CDR3 spans 18 residues.

This chain connects TRBV19 to TRBJ1-1, with D unresolved. The CDR3 sequence is 14 residues long. V lost 7 bases, J lost 2 bases, and 14 bases lay in between. Germline V gene lookup returns CDR1 LNHDA and CDR2 SQIVND (reference sequence). This chain's CDR3 is CASTTYGVNTEAFF. In DNA form, the CDR3 reads TGTGCCAGTACCACTTACGGGGTTAACACTGAAGCTTTCTTT.

The J gene is TRBJ2-3, the V gene TRBV14; the match to TRBD2 covers 10 bases. The CDR3 totals 13 residues. Germline lookup yields CDR1 SGHDN and CDR2 FVKESK. Losses at the gene ends were 9 bases for V and 4 bases for J; bases not matched to a gene: 4. DNA of the CDR3: TGTGCCAGTCTAGCGGGAGACTCAGATACGCAGTATTTT. Amino acid sequence: CASLAGDSDTQYF.

This clone showed up just a few times. This chain links TRBV5-1 with TRBJ2-3; TRBD1 is a possible D gene (6 bases). The V end was cut by 4 bases, the J end by 4 bases, with 19 bases between. The CDR3 is made up of 16 amino acids. Per the germline V gene, CDR1 is SGHRS and CDR2 is YFSETQ. The CDR3 DNA follows: TGCGCCAGCAGCCCAATTAATACAGGGTCCTCAGATACGCAGTATTTT. It specifies CASSPINTGSSDTQYF. Combining the CDR3 with reference TRBV5-1 and TRBJ2-3 gives the whole variable domain KAGVTQTPRYLIKTRGQQVTLSCSPISGHRSVSWYQQTPGQGLQFLFEYFSETQRNKGNFPGRFSGRQFSNSRSEMNVSTLELGDSALYLCASSPINTGSSDTQYFGPGTRLTVL.

This chain links TRBV4-1 with TRBJ2-3, with 8 bases fitting TRBD2. CDR1 is MGHRA, CDR2 YSYEKL, per germline. This CDR3 has 19 amino acids. Trimming at V came to 1 base and at J to 8 bases, leaving 20 bases not matched to a gene. The CDR3 spells CASSQVFSGNTEGRSTQYF. Here the CDR3 DNA reads TGCGCCAGCAGCCAAGTCTTTAGCGGGAACACAGAGGGGCGGTCTACGCAGTATTTT.

The chain carries TRBV28 and TRBJ1-3; D not certain. Looked up from germline, CDR1 is MDHEN and CDR2 is SYDVKM. V was cut by 6 bases and J by 2 bases, with 11 bases left in between. The CDR3 is made up of 14 amino acids. CDR3 region: CASRGEGPGNTIYF. The CDR3 coding sequence is TGTGCCAGCAGGGGAGAGGGTCCTGGAAACACCATATATTTT.